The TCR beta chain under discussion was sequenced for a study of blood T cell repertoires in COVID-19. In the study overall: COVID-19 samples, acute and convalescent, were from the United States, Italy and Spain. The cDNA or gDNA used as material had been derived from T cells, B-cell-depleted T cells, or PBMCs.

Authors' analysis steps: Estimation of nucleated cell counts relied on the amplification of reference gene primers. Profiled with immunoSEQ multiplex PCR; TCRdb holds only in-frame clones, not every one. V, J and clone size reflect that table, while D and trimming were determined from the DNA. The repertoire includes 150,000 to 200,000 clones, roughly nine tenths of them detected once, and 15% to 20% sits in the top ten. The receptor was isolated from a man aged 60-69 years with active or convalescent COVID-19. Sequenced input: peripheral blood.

The CDR3 spells CASTSADRSPLHF. The CDR3 nucleotides are TGTGCCAGTACCTCGGCGGACAGATCACCCCTCCACTTT. The chain uses TRBV19 and TRBJ1-6, with D perhaps matching TRBD1 (6 bases). The CDR3 has 13 amino acids. Per the germline V gene, CDR1 is LNHDA and CDR2 is SQIVND (reference sequence). V was cut by 7 bases and J by 10 bases, with 14 bases left in between.